What follows are 13 T cell receptor beta chains derived from one specimen sequenced in a study of a mutant IDH1 vaccine in newly diagnosed glioma. Their antigen targets remain unknown. Sample time point: week 5, during vaccination. With topical imiquimod, each dose of the vaccine consisted of 300 ug of mutant IDH1 20-mer peptide. Profiling relied on immunoSEQ multiplex PCR, and the TCRdb table lists in-frame clones only, not all of them. The data show 25,000 to 35,000 clones, 80% to 90% seen once. The sequenced sample was PBMCs, obtained from a glioma patient whose treatment included an IDH1 peptide vaccine. The receptors derive from a man between 18 and 29 years old with glioma.

This clone has just one count. CDR3 protein: CASSPQSYGYTF. CDR3 in DNA: TGTGCCAGCAGCCCCCAGAGTTATGGCTACACCTTC. The gene calls are TRBV9 and TRBJ1-2, with D hard to call. Germline CDR1 SGDLS, CDR2 YYNGEE. Trimming took 4 bases from V and 5 from J, leaving 9 bases between them. The CDR3 covers 12 residues.

J is TRBJ1-2 and V is TRBV5-1, with D perhaps matching TRBD1 (5 bases). The CDR3 covers 12 residues. The germline V gene encodes CDR1 SGHRS and CDR2 YFSETQ. V lost 4 bases and J lost 8, with 12 bases in between. CDR3 protein: CASSPQGEGYTF. DNA for the CDR3: TGCGCCAGCAGCCCGCAGGGTGAGGGCTACACCTTC.

The chain employs TRBV19 and TRBJ2-2; D is perhaps TRBD1 or TRBD2 (6 bases each). CDR1 is LNHDA and CDR2 is SQIVND in the germline V gene (reference sequence). CDR3 length: 14 amino acids. With 6 bases removed from V and 3 bases from J, the gap between germline ends came to 11 bases. Written as DNA, the CDR3 is TGTGCCAGTAGCTACAGGGAGGACACCGGGGAGCTGTTTTTT. Protein sequence: CASSYREDTGELFF. Filled out from reference TRBV19 and TRBJ2-2, the complete variable domain reads DGGITQSPKYLFRKEGQNVTLSCEQNLNHDAMYWYRQDPGQGLRLIYYSQIVNDFQKGDIAEGYSVSREKKESFPLTVTSAQKNPTAFYLCASSYREDTGELFFGEGSRLTVL.

The genes are TRBV29-1 and TRBJ1-1, with D hard to call. Per germline, CDR1 SQVTM and CDR2 ANQGSEA. The CDR3 covers 14 residues. Trimming removed 7 bases from V and 4 bases from J, with 19 bases in between. Here the CDR3 DNA reads TGCAGCGGCATTTATAGGGAAAAGAGCACTGAAGCTTTCTTT. It codes for CSGIYREKSTEAFF.

This chain joins TRBV7-9 and TRBJ2-5; D is tentatively TRBD1 or TRBD2 (6 bases each). With 5 bases removed from V and 2 bases from J, the gap between germline ends came to 18 bases. CDR3 length: 16 residues. Looked up from germline, CDR1 is SEHNR and CDR2 is FQNEAQ (reference sequence). In DNA, the CDR3 is TGTGCCAGCAGCCATACGAGGGGGGAGGCACAAGAGACCCAGTACTTC. Its translation is CASSHTRGEAQETQYF.

The J gene is TRBJ2-5, the V gene TRBV19; D call uncertain. The CDR3 has 14 amino acids. Germline CDR1 LNHDA, CDR2 SQIVND (reference sequence). V gave up 8 bases and J gave up 2 bases, with 15 bases separating them. The CDR3 region has the DNA TGTGCCAGTCAAAACCCCTTTAAACAAGAGACCCAGTACTTC. This gives the protein CASQNPFKQETQYF.

The chain links TRBV15 to TRBJ2-2; TRBD1 matches 7 bases. Trimming took 3 bases from V and 4 from J; bases not matched to a gene: 8. Germline V gene sequence: CDR1 LNHNV, CDR2 YYDKDF (reference sequence). The CDR3 has 16 amino acids. The CDR3 sequence: CATSRRQGRGTGELFF. Here the CDR3 DNA reads TGTGCCACCAGCAGGCGACAGGGTAGGGGCACCGGGGAGCTGTTTTTT.

CDR3 nucleotide sequence: TGCGCCAGCAGCCAAATCCGGGACGCATACCTACCGCACGGCTACACCTTC. Its protein product is CASSQIRDAYLPHGYTF. The chain employs TRBV4-1 and TRBJ1-2; tentatively, D is TRBD1 (5 bases). The germline CDR1 and CDR2 sequences are MGHRA and YSYEKL. The CDR3 spans 17 residues. The ends were cut back, 2 bases at V and 8 bases at J, with 24 bases in the middle.

The chain combines TRBV7-9 with TRBJ2-1; D call uncertain. CDR3 length equals 16 residues. Germline V gives CDR1 SEHNR, CDR2 FQNEAQ (reference sequence). V lost 10 bases, J lost 5 bases, and 24 bases lay in between. Here the CDR3 reads CATRRRVWGKDNEQFF. The CDR3 region has the DNA TGTGCCACCCGGCGGCGTGTGTGGGGTAAGGACAATGAGCAGTTCTTC. Combining the CDR3 with reference TRBV7-9 and TRBJ2-1 gives the whole variable domain DTGVSQNPRHKITKRGQNVTFRCDPISEHNRLYWYRQTLGQGPEFLTYFQNEAQLEKSRLLSDRFSAERPKGSFSTLEIQRTEQGDSAMYLCATRRRVWGKDNEQFFGPGTRLTVL.

This rearrangement joins TRBV25-1 to TRBJ1-5; D uncertain. The germline CDR1 and CDR2 sequences are MGHDK and SYGVNS. V shed 6 bases and J shed 5 bases, with 14 bases lying between them. The CDR3 spans 14 residues. CDR3 in amino acids: CASSPFDGYQPQHF. The CDR3 DNA is TGTGCCAGCAGCCCCTTTGACGGTTATCAGCCCCAGCATTTT.

The V and J genes are TRBV7-9 and TRBJ1-2; a weak D match, TRBD1 (5 bases). The V gene's germline CDR1 is SEHNR and CDR2 FQNEAQ (reference sequence). With 5 bases removed from V and 7 bases from J, the gap between germline ends came to 20 bases. The CDR3 runs to 15 residues. The CDR3 spells CASSPELGVQGGYTF. CDR3 DNA sequence: TGTGCCAGCAGCCCAGAGTTGGGGGTTCAGGGTGGCTACACCTTC.

The chain employs TRBV2 and TRBJ2-3; maybe TRBD2 (6 bases). Trimming left V 3 bases short and J 1 base short, with 11 bases between. The CDR3 extends over 15 amino acids. Per germline, CDR1 SNHLY and CDR2 FYNNEI. CDR3 in amino acids: CASSDGGLGTDTQYF. In DNA form, the CDR3 reads TGTGCCAGCAGTGACGGGGGACTTGGCACAGATACGCAGTATTTT.

This chain joins TRBV29-1 and TRBJ2-3; possible D gene TRBD1, 7 bases. V lost 5 bases to trimming and J lost 3 bases, with 9 bases between them. CDR3 length: 12 amino acids. The V gene's germline CDR1 is SQVTM and CDR2 ANQGSEA. The CDR3 here is CSVQGGTDTQYF. The CDR3 DNA follows: TGCAGCGTTCAGGGGGGTACAGATACGCAGTATTTT.